The rows below give T cell receptor beta chains drawn from one sample of a study of T-cell memory formation after mild COVID-19. TCRdb processed the 5' RACE reads anew with MiXCR; each CDR3 protein has one entry. The table shows hundreds of thousands of distinct CDR3 sequences, with just over 15% occurring only once. The sequenced sample was PBMCs or a T cell subset sorted from them (not recorded which). The receptors come from an adult woman who had mild COVID-19 (a few samples of this study predate the infection). Cell type and time point are not known. The CDR3 runs from the conserved cysteine through the conserved F or W. The order of the fields is V gene, J gene, CDR3 protein.

V: TRBV25-1
J: TRBJ2-2
CDR3: CASSEGLAGVQNTGELFF

V: TRBV5-1
J: TRBJ2-2
CDR3: CASSRTPSVGGELFF

V: TRBV4-1
J: TRBJ2-7
CDR3: CASSQVERARIYEQYF

V: TRBV27
J: TRBJ2-3
CDR3: CASSFHPDTQYF

V: TRBV18
J: TRBJ2-1
CDR3: CASSPRTSGNNEQFF

V: TRBV21-1
J: TRBJ1-6
CDR3: CASSKNLQGKNSPLHF

V: TRBV20-1
J: TRBJ1-5
CDR3: CSAPRTGNNNQPQHF

V: TRBV24-1
J: TRBJ1-2
CDR3: CATSDQASNCGYTF

V: TRBV7-9
J: TRBJ2-7
CDR3: CASSLRDRKHYEQYF

V: TRBV14
J: TRBJ1-1
CDR3: CASSQVLTEAFF

V: TRBV20-1
J: TRBJ2-3
CDR3: CSARDPAGGDTQYF

V: TRBV20-1
J: TRBJ2-7
CDR3: CSARRLGTASYEQYF

V: TRBV9
J: TRBJ1-2
CDR3: CASSPTGGGASQFNYGYTF

V: TRBV6-5
J: TRBJ2-7
CDR3: CASSSGQGAGEQYF

V: TRBV20-1
J: TRBJ2-7
CDR3: CSAQRTSGRFEQYF

V: TRBV9
J: TRBJ1-2
CDR3: CASSVVDRAGYTF

V: TRBV27
J: TRBJ2-1
CDR3: CASSEPPGLASLYNEQFF

V: TRBV6-1
J: TRBJ2-5
CDR3: CASRGGIDKMGTQYF

V: TRBV12-3/TRBV12-4
J: TRBJ1-5
CDR3: CASRGQGFQPQHF

V: TRBV11-2
J: TRBJ2-3
CDR3: CASSLELAGADTQYF

V: TRBV12-3/TRBV12-4
J: TRBJ1-1
CDR3: CASTRQANTEAFF

V: TRBV20-1
J: TRBJ1-5
CDR3: CSASITGQFNQPQHF

V: TRBV3-1
J: TRBJ1-3
CDR3: CASSQGLGKSGNTIYF

V: TRBV18
J: TRBJ2-7
CDR3: CASSPDRGNEQYF

V: TRBV12-3/TRBV12-4
J: TRBJ2-3
CDR3: CASTLLAGADTQYF

V: TRBV6-5
J: TRBJ1-1
CDR3: CASSPRGGTGKFRNTEAFF

V: TRBV4-2
J: TRBJ2-1
CDR3: CASSLGTGDRSNEQFF

V: TRBV6-1
J: TRBJ2-6
CDR3: CASRQGGSGANVLTF

V: TRBV6-6
J: TRBJ2-3
CDR3: CASILLPATDTQYF

V: TRBV4-3
J: TRBJ2-1
CDR3: CASSPYLSREQFF

V: TRBV20-1
J: TRBJ2-3
CDR3: CSARGFGGLATDTQYF

V: TRBV20-1
J: TRBJ1-5
CDR3: CSASFVSGNQPQHF

V: TRBV5-5
J: TRBJ1-3
CDR3: CASSLEWGGSGNTIYF

V: TRBV6-2/TRBV6-3
J: TRBJ2-7
CDR3: CASSYVLASNYEQYF

V: TRBV4-1
J: TRBJ2-1
CDR3: CASSQSPGTTQEQFF

V: TRBV30
J: TRBJ2-4
CDR3: CAWSVPSSGGNIQYF

V: TRBV12-3/TRBV12-4
J: TRBJ1-1
CDR3: CASSLFGGTGDEAFF

V: TRBV30
J: TRBJ2-7
CDR3: CAWDPGPASYEQYF

V: TRBV14
J: TRBJ1-6
CDR3: CASSGQGNSPLHF

V: TRBV3-1
J: TRBJ1-1
CDR3: CASSPTGTGVLYTEAFF

V: TRBV5-1
J: TRBJ2-1
CDR3: CASSLPRGSYNEQFF